The sequence of this T cell receptor beta chain was determined in a study of early T cells in non-severe SARS-CoV-2 infection. The CDR3 consists of 16 residues. Germline CDR1 and CDR2: KGHSH and LQKENI. V dropped 3 bases and J dropped 0 bases, with 11 bases sitting between them. This clonotype occurred a few times. Each CDR3 protein is one row after TCRdb ran MiXCR on the 5' RACE reads. The sample records around 98,000 distinct CDR3 sequences, approximately 11% being singletons. The material sequenced was whole blood. This chain joins TRBV18 and TRBJ2-2; tentative D call: TRBD1 (6 bases). This receptor was identified in an adult who was a healthcare worker with PCR-confirmed SARS-CoV-2 infection or an uninfected control (not recorded which). For the CDR3, the DNA is TGTGCCAGCTCACCTGGACAGTTCGCGAACACCGGGGAGCTGTTTTTT. Amino acid sequence: CASSPGQFANTGELFF.